This T cell receptor beta chain was retrieved from a study of beta chain features in type 1 diabetes (dated by TCRdb to the late 2010s). About the full investigation: No differences in mean age, gender distribution, total cell number or subset yield were found between patients and healthy donors. Across all samples, about 110 million sorted cells were examined, and cell number per subset correlated strongly with RNA yield. In the study, TCRB repertoires of sorted circulating CD4+ T cell subsets from recently diagnosed type 1 diabetes patients were compared with those of matched healthy donors. Regulatory and stem cell-like memory subsets were isolated from only 8 patients and about eight healthy donors, whereas naive and central memory subsets came from all 30 or so donors. Study-level results and caveats: The naive, central memory and regulatory TCRB repertoires appeared to resemble one another more closely among patients than among healthy donors. In all four CD4+ subsets, TCRB CDR3 length was moderately but significantly shorter in type 1 diabetes patients. Patients with type 1 diabetes made fewer insertions and deleted more nucleotides at VDJ recombination sites, implying thymic rearrangement abnormalities. Only small numbers of individuals were included in the HLA sub-analyses, which left unresolved whether HLA type had any influence on TCRB rearrangement. Because cDNA rather than genomic DNA was sequenced, highly expressing activated cells could have been over-represented, although no difference in activation and CD3 levels was found between groups. Shorter templates might be favored by PCR, yet because patient and control samples were amplified and corrected together, any such skew would affect both groups equally.

The High Capacity cDNA Reverse Transcription Kit was used to reverse transcribe all of the isolated RNA, meaning that expressed TCRB transcripts were what got sequenced. Deep immunoSEQ sequencing was performed on naive, central memory and regulatory T cell samples, with an average of roughly 3.5 million total reads per sample. Sorted cells were lysed in RLT buffer and RNA was extracted with DNase-treated RNeasy Micro or Mini kits, depending on cell number. Each cell subset was processed separately to prevent cross-contamination, with patient and healthy donor samples processed together. Using the immunoSEQ multiplex PCR, TCRB sequences were amplified from cDNA into 87-bp fragments spanning the CDR3 region. Amplicons were sequenced on the Illumina HiSeq platform. The original methods were these. Synthetic template baselines were used to correct PCR bias computationally, reads within Hamming distance 2 were collapsed, and singletons that could not be merged were discarded. By aligning reads against IMGT, V, D and J genes, CDR3 length, and insertions or deletions at six rearrangement sites were assigned. Within each subset, clonotype counts were normalized to sorted cell number, after which true diversity and Gini coefficients were computed with the tcR R package. The overlap coefficient, calculated on TCRB nucleotide sequences, was used to quantify repertoire sharing. Out-of-frame TCRB sequences from naive cells were analyzed as a proxy for the pre-selection repertoire. TCRdb obtained this table from immuneACCESS and retained in-frame rearrangements with V and J assigned. These tables miss some clones; where compared with another copy, unresolved V genes account for less than half of the shortfall, and the remainder is unexplained. V, J and clone size are taken as reported in that table, and D and trimming were inferred from the DNA itself. The sample contains under 400,000 clones, about 20% of them found a single time. The ten biggest clones cover 0.044% of the sample.

From each donor, a single peripheral blood sample of 100 to 150 mL on average was drawn into heparinised tubes. A BD FACSAria II was used to sort naive, central memory, regulatory and stem cell-like memory CD4+ T cells with a panel that included CD45RO, CCR7, CD25, CD127, CD95 and CD27. A purity above 98% was achieved for all sorted populations. PBMCs were isolated immediately by Lymphoprep density gradient centrifugation and stained directly without culture. Samples were stained and sorted in pairs, with one healthy donor and one patient per experiment, so that batch effects were minimized. On this clone itself: This clone's antigen is unknown. Base-call qualities are not available, and no considerably larger clone is one nucleotide away. Other DNA sequences in the same sample also yield this CDR3.

Per the germline V gene, SGHTA is the CDR1 and FQGNSA is the CDR2. From its cysteine to its phenylalanine, the CDR3 spans 14 amino acids. Left in the record is the CDR3 DNA by itself, 42 bases read in frame from the first base. The trim is 3 bases for V and 0 bases for J, with a gap of 7 bases between the germline ends. The origin of this receptor is a woman aged 18-29 years in good health. The V gene is TRBV7-2 and the J gene is TRBJ2-3, with TRBD2 tentatively as D gene (6 bases match). The sequenced sample was naive CD4+ T cells from blood. The sample's cell subset or site label, in plain terms: true naive CD4+ T cells. The DNA sequence reads TGTGCCAGCAGCTTGGGACTCAGCACAGATACGCAGTATTTT. The encoded protein is CASSLGLSTDTQYF.